Sequencing of this T cell receptor (beta chain) was carried out in a study of Ad26.COV2.S vaccination and SARS-CoV-2 variants. Treatment given: some 20 received Ad26.COV2.S at low or high dose, single or two shots; roughly 5 received placebo; per-sample allocation not given. On day 63 after the first injection, vaccine and placebo recipients gave samples. The trim removed 0 bases at V and 2 bases at J, leaving 8 bases unmatched. This CDR3 is built from 17 residues. Germline-derived CDR1 and CDR2 are LGHNA and YNFKEQ. Some clones are missing from TCRdb's copy, which holds only in-frame ones; the method was immunoSEQ multiplex PCR. The table shows around 450,000 clones, with 85% to 90% occurring only once.

The sequence was collected from a person aged 18-60 years who received the Ad26.COV2.S COVID-19 vaccine or a placebo. The sample here was peripheral blood, taken in a trial of Ad26.COV2.S vaccine versus placebo. The chain joins TRBV4-2 to TRBJ2-5, with 8 bases fitting TRBD2. The CDR3 is CASSQDGWSSGQETQYF. The CDR3 coding sequence is TGTGCCAGCAGCCAAGATGGGTGGTCTAGCGGGCAAGAGACCCAGTACTTC.